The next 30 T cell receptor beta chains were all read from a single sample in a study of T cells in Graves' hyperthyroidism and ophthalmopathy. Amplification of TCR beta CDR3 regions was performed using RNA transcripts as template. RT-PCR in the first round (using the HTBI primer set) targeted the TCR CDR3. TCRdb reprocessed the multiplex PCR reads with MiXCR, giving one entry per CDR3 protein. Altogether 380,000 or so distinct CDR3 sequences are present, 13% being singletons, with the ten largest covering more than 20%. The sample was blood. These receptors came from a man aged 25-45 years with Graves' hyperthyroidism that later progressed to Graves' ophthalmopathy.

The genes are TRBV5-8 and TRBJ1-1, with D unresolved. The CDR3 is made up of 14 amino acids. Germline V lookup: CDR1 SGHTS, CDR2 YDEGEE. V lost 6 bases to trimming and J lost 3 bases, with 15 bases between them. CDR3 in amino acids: CASMIPNVDTEAFF. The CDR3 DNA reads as TGTGCCAGCATGATCCCGAATGTGGACACTGAAGCTTTCTTT.

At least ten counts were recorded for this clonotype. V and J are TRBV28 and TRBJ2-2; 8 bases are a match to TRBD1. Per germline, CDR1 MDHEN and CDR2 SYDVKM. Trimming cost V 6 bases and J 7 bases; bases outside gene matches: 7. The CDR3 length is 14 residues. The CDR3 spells CASSPGGSVGELFF. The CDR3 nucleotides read TGTGCCAGCAGCCCAGGGGGCTCTGTCGGGGAGCTGTTTTTT.

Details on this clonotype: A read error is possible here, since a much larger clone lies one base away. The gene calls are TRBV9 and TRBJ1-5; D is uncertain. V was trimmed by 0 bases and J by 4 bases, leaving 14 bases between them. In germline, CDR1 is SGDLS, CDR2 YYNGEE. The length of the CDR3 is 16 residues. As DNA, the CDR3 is TGTGCCAGCAGCGTAGCGTACGCCGGCAGAAATCAGCCCCAGCATTTT. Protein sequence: CASSVAYAGRNQPQHF.

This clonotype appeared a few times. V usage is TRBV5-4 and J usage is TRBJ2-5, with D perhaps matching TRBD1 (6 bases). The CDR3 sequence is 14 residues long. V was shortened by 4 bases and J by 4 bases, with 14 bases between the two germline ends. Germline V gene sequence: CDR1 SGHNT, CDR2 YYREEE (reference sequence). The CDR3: CASSTLTGLETQYF. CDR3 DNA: TGTGCCAGCAGCACATTAACAGGGTTAGAGACCCAGTACTTC.

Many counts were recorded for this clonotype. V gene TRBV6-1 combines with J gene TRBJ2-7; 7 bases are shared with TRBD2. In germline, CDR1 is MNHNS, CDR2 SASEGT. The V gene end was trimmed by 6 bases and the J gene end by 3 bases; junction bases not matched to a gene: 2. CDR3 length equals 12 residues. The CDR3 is CASSRGVYEQYF. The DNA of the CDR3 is TGTGCCAGCAGCCGGGGGGTCTACGAGCAGTACTTC.

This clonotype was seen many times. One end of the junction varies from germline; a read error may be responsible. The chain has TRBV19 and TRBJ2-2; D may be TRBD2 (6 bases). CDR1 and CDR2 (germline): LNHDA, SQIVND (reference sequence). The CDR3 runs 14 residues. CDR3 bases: TGTGCCAGTAGGTGGGACTCCTACACCGGGAAGCTGTTTTTT. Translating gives CASRWDSYTGKLFF.

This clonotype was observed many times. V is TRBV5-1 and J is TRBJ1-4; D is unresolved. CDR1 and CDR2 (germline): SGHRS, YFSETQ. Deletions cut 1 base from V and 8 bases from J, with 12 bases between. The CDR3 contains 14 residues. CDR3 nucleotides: TGCGCCAGCAGCTTGCCGGGAGGGAGAGAAAAACTGTTTTTT. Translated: CASSLPGGREKLFF.

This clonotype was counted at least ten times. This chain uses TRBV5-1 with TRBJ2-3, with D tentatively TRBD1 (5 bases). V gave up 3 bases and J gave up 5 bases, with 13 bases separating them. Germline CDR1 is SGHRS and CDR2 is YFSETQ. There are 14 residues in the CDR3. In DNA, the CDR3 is TGCGCCAGCAGCTCTCTACAGGCAGTAGATACGCAGTATTTT. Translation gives CASSSLQAVDTQYF.

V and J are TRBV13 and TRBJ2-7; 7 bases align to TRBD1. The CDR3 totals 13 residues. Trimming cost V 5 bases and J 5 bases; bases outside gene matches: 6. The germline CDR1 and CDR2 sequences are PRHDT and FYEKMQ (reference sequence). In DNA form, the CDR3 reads TGTGCCAGCAGCCTGGACAGGTTGAACGAGCAGTACTTC. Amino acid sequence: CASSLDRLNEQYF. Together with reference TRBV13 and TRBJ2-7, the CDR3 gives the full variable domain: AAGVIQSPRHLIKEKRETATLKCYPIPRHDTVYWYQQGPGQDPQFLISFYEKMQSDKGSIPDRFSAQQFSDYHSELNMSSLELGDSALYFCASSLDRLNEQYFGPGTRLTVT.

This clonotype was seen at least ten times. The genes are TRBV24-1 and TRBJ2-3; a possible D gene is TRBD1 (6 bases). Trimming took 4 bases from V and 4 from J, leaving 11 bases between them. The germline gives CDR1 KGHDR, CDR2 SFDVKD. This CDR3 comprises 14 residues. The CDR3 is CATSDPRQADTQYF. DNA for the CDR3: TGTGCCACCAGTGACCCTCGACAGGCAGATACGCAGTATTTT.

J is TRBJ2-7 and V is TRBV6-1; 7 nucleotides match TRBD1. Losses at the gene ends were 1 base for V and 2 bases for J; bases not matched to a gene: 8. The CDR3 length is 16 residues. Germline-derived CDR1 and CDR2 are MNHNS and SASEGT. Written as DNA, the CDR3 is TGTGCCAGCAGTGAAGGGGGGACAGCGACGCCCTACGAGCAGTACTTC. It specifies CASSEGGTATPYEQYF.

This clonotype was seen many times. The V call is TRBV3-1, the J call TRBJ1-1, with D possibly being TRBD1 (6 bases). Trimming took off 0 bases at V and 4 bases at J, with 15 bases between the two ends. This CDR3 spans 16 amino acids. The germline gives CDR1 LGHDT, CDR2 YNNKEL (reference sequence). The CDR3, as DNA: TGTGCCAGCAGCCAAGATCTGGGGGCCGGGAGCACTGAAGCTTTCTTT. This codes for CASSQDLGAGSTEAFF.

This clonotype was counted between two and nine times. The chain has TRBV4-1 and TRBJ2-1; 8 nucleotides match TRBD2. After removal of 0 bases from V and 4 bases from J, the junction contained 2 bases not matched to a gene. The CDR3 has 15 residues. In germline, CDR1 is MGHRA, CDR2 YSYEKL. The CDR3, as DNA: TGCGCCAGCAGCCAAGACGGGGGGGGATACAATGAGCAGTTCTTC. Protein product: CASSQDGGGYNEQFF.

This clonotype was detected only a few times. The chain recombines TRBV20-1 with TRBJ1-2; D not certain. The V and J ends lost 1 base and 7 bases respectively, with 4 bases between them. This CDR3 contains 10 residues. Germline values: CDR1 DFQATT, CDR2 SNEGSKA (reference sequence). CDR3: CSARGVGYTF. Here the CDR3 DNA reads TGCAGTGCTAGAGGTGTTGGCTACACCTTC.

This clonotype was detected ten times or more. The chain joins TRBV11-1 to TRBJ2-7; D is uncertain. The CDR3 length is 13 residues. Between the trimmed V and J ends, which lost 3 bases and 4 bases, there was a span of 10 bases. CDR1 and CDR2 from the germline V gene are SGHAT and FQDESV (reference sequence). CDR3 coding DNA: TGTGCCAGCAGCTTCGTGGCCGATTACGAGCAGTACTTC. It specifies CASSFVADYEQYF. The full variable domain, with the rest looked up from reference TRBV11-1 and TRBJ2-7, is EAEVAQSPRYKITEKSQAVAFWCDPISGHATLYWYRQILGQGPELLVQFQDESVVDDSQLPKDRFSAERLKGVDSTLKIQPAELGDSAMYLCASSFVADYEQYFGPGTRLTVT.

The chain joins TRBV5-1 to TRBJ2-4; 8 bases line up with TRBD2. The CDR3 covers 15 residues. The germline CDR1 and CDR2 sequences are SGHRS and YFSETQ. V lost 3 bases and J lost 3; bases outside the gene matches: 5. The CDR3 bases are TGCGCCAGCAGCTGGAGCGGGGGAGGCAAAAACATTCAGTACTTC. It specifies CASSWSGGGKNIQYF.

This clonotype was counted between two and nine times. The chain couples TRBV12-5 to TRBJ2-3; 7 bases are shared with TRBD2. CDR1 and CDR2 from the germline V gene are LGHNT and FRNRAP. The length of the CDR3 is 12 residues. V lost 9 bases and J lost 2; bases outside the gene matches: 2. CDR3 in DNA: TGTGCTAGCGGGGGGACCACAGATACGCAGTATTTT. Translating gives CASGGTTDTQYF.

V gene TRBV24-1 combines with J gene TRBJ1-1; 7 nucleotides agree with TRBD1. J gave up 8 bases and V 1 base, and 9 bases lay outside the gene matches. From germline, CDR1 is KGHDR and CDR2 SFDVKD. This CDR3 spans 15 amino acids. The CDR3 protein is CATSDLIRGRGEAFF. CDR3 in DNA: TGTGCCACCAGTGATTTAATAAGGGGGCGAGGGGAAGCTTTCTTT.

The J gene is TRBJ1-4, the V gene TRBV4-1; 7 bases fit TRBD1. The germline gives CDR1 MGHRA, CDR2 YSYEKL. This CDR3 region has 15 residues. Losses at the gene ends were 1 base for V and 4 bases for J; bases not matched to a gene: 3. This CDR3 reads CASSQAGQSNEKLFF. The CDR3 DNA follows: TGCGCCAGCAGCCAAGCGGGACAGAGTAATGAAAAACTGTTTTTT.

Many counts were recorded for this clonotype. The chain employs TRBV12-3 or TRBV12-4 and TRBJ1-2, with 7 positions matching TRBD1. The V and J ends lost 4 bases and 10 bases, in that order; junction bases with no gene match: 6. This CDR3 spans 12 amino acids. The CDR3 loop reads CASSSTGSAYTF. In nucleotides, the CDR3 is TGTGCCAGCAGTTCGACAGGGAGCGCCTACACCTTC.

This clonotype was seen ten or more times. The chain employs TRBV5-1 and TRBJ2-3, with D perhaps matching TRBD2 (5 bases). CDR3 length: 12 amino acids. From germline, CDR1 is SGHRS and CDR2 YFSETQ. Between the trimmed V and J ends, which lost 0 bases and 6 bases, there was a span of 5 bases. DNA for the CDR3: TGCGCCAGCAGCTTGGAGCGGGATACGCAGTATTTT. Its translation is CASSLERDTQYF.

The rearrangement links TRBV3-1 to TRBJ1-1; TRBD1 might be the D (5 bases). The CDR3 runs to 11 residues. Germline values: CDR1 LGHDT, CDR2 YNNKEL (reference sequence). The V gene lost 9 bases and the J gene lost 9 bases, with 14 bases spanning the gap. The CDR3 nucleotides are TGTGCCAGTCGGAGGGGCTACCAAGCTTTCTTT. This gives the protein CASRRGYQAFF.

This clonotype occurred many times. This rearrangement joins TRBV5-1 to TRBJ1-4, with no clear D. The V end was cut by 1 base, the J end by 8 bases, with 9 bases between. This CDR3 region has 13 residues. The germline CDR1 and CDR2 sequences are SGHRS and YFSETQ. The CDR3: CASSLYEEEKLFF. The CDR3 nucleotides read TGCGCCAGCAGCTTGTACGAGGAGGAAAAACTGTTTTTT.

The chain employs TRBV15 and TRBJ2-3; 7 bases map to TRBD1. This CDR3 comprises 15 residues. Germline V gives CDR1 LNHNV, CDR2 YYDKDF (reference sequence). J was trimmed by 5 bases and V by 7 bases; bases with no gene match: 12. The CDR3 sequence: CATTPTGTTKDTQYF. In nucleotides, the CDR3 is TGTGCCACCACTCCGACAGGGACCACAAAAGATACGCAGTATTTT.

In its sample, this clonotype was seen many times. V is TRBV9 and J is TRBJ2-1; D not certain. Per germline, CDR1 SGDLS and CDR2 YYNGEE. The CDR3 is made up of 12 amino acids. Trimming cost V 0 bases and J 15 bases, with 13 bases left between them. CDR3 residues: CASSVDELHRFF. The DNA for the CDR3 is TGTGCCAGCAGCGTAGATGAACTCCACAGGTTCTTC.

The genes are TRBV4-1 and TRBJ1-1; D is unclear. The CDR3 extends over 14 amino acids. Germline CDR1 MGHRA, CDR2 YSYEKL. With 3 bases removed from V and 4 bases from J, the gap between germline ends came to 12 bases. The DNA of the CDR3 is TGCGCCAGCAGCCAGGTCCGGGGTGCCACTGAAGCTTTCTTT. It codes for CASSQVRGATEAFF.

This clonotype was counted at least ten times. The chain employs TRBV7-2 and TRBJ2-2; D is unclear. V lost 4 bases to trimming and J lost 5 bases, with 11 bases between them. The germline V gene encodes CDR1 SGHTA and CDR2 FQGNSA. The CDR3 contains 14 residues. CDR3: CASSSYRRTGELFF. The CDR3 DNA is TGTGCCAGCAGCTCTTACCGAAGGACCGGGGAGCTGTTTTTT.

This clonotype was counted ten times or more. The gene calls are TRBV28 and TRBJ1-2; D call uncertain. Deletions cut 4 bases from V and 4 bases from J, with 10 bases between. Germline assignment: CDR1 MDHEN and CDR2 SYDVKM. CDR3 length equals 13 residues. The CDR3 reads CASSSPSPYGYTF. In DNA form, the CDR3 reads TGTGCCAGCAGTTCCCCGTCGCCCTATGGCTACACCTTC.

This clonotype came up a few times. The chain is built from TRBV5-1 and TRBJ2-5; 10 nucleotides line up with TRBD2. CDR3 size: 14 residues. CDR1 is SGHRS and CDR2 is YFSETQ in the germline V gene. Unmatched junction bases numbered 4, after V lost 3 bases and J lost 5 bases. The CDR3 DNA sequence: TGCGCCAGCAGCTGGGGACTAGCGAGGGAGACCCAGTACTTC. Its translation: CASSWGLARETQYF.

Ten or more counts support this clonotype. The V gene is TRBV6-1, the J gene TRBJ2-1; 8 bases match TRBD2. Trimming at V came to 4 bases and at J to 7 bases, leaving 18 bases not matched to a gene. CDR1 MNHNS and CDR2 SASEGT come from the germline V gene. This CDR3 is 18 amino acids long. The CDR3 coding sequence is TGTGCCAGCAGTGCTTTAGCGGGGCCTGATCCCTACAATAATGAGCAGTTCTTC. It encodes CASSALAGPDPYNNEQFF.